This TCR beta chain originates from a study of Graves' ophthalmopathy and Graves' hyperthyroidism. Study-level information: Blood was drawn at initial diagnosis, before any treatment.

Amplified material comprised TCR beta CDR3 regions derived from RNA transcripts. First-round RT-PCR with HTBI primers preceded a second-round multiplex PCR. TCRdb re-called the multiplex PCR reads through MiXCR, storing one row per CDR3 protein. The sample lists roughly 60,000 distinct CDR3 sequences; more than 40% were seen once. Germline V gene sequence: CDR1 SGDLS, CDR2 YYNGEE. Trimming shortened V by 4 bases and J by 0 bases, and 11 bases separated the two germline ends. CDR3 length equals 15 residues. This clonotype was counted ten times or more. What it recognizes is unknown. Diagnostic conclusions were grounded in clinical symptoms, serum thyroxine, TRAb, thyroid ultrasound and orbital computed tomography. General study points: The model flagged ophthalmopathy progression at 65% to 71% sensitivity and 72% to 75% specificity. Appearing in blood as well were most expanded thyroid clonotypes above 0.001 frequency.

The chain carries TRBV9 and TRBJ2-1; maybe TRBD2 (5 bases). Sequencing used peripheral blood. The receptor was derived from an adult woman with Graves' ophthalmopathy. This CDR3 is CASSQQRNSYNEQFF. CDR3 bases: TGTGCCAGCAGCCAACAGCGGAACTCCTACAATGAGCAGTTCTTC.